The 23 T cell receptor beta chains given below trace back to one sample, sequenced in a study of blood T cell repertoires in COVID-19 (dated by TCRdb to the early 2020s). To prepare the library, the immunoSEQ multiplex PCR assay was applied. TCRdb stores this immuneACCESS table with in-frame sequences only. Part of the clones is absent; in the studies checked, under half of the shortfall reflects unresolved V genes, and no reason is known for the rest. For this sample there are about 280,000 clones; roughly 85% appear just once. In total, the top ten clones hold about 2.7% of the sample. Material for sequencing was PBMCs or T cells enriched from blood (not recorded which). These receptors all stem from a woman in her fifties or sixties who had recovered from COVID-19.

The chain combines TRBV6-1 with TRBJ1-1; D uncertain. CDR1 is MNHNS and CDR2 is SASEGT in the germline V gene. The germline V and J ends were trimmed by 6 bases and 1 base, with 12 bases remaining between them. This CDR3 region has 14 residues. CDR3 DNA sequence: TGTGCCAGCAGCGTGACTTTTGGGAACACTGAAGCTTTCTTT. Translation: CASSVTFGNTEAFF.

This chain uses TRBV27 with TRBJ2-7; D possibly corresponds to TRBD1 (6 bases). Germline values: CDR1 MNHEY, CDR2 SMNVEV (reference sequence). With 6 bases removed from V and 5 bases from J, the gap between germline ends came to 14 bases. The CDR3 is made up of 13 amino acids. CDR3 sequence (DNA): TGTGCCAGCAGAACCGGGACATATAACGAGCAGTACTTC. It specifies CASRTGTYNEQYF.

This chain joins TRBV11-2 and TRBJ1-2; D call uncertain. The CDR3 has 16 residues. V lost 5 bases to trimming and J lost 4 bases, with 20 bases between them. The germline V gene has CDR1 SGHAT and CDR2 FQNNGV. CDR3 sequence reads: CASSPSFSTRLYGYTF. CDR3 nucleotide sequence: TGTGCCAGCAGCCCATCCTTTTCCACGCGCCTCTATGGCTACACCTTC.

In this sample, this clone turned up once. V and J are TRBV9 and TRBJ2-3, with TRBD2 matching 7 bases. The CDR3 has 16 amino acids. The germline CDR1 and CDR2 sequences are SGDLS and YYNGEE. J gave up 3 bases and V 0 bases, and 7 bases lay outside the gene matches. The CDR3 bases are TGTGCCAGCAGCGTAGGCCTAGCGGCAAGGACAGATACGCAGTATTTT. It translates to CASSVGLAARTDTQYF.

The V call is TRBV19, the J call TRBJ1-4; the D is unclear. CDR1 is LNHDA, CDR2 SQIVND, per germline (reference sequence). There are 14 residues in the CDR3. Trimming removed 4 bases at V and 3 bases at J, with 9 bases between. The CDR3 spells CASSTPGSNEKLFF. The CDR3 DNA is TGTGCCAGTAGTACGCCGGGGTCTAATGAAAAACTGTTTTTT. Full variable domain (missing parts from reference TRBV19 and TRBJ1-4): DGGITQSPKYLFRKEGQNVTLSCEQNLNHDAMYWYRQDPGQGLRLIYYSQIVNDFQKGDIAEGYSVSREKKESFPLTVTSAQKNPTAFYLCASSTPGSNEKLFFGSGTQLSVL.

The chain uses TRBV3-1 (or the pseudogene TRBV3-2) and TRBJ1-1, with 10 bases identical to TRBD1. This CDR3 region has 14 residues. Germline V CDR1 and CDR2: LGHDT, YNNKEL (reference sequence). Germline trimming cut 3 bases from V and 8 bases from J; bases unmatched to any gene: 6. CDR3: CASSHGDRGLEAFF. The DNA for the CDR3 is TGTGCCAGCAGCCACGGCGACAGGGGGCTGGAAGCTTTCTTT.

V gene TRBV12-3 or TRBV12-4 combines with J gene TRBJ2-3; a weak D match, TRBD1 (5 bases). V lost 8 bases, J lost 7 bases, and 10 bases lay in between. This CDR3 comprises 11 residues. This CDR3 is CASGQQNTQYF. As DNA, the CDR3 is TGTGCCAGCGGACAACAGAATACGCAGTATTTT.

This chain links TRBV3-1 (or the pseudogene TRBV3-2) with TRBJ2-7, with D perhaps matching TRBD1 (5 bases). The CDR3 consists of 13 residues. V shed 5 bases and J shed 3 bases, with 11 bases lying between them. Per the germline V gene, CDR1 is LGHDT and CDR2 is YNNKEL (reference sequence). Here the CDR3 reads CASSRTTHYEQYF. CDR3 in DNA: TGTGCCAGCAGCAGGACAACCCACTACGAGCAGTACTTC.

The V call is TRBV2, the J call TRBJ1-3, with D perhaps TRBD1 (5 bases). The CDR3 extends over 15 amino acids. Trimming took off 4 bases at V and 4 bases at J, with 14 bases between the two ends. CDR1 and CDR2 (germline): SNHLY, FYNNEI. The CDR3 nucleotides read TGTGCCAGCAGTGGCTCGCGGGGGTTCGGAAACACCATATATTTT. Translated: CASSGSRGFGNTIYF.

The chain is built from TRBV6-2 or TRBV6-3 and TRBJ2-7; D is unclear. V lost 1 base and J 7 bases, leaving 5 bases between the germline ends. CDR3 length: 11 residues. Looked up from germline, CDR1 is MNHEY and CDR2 is SVGEGT. This CDR3 reads CASSYLREQYF. The CDR3 region has the DNA TGTGCCAGCAGTTACTTGAGGGAGCAGTACTTC.

Details on this clone: Within the sample, other DNA sequences also encode this same CDR3. The chain recombines TRBV5-1 with TRBJ2-5; 10 nucleotides line up with TRBD2. Germline assignment: CDR1 SGHRS and CDR2 YFSETQ. The CDR3 has 15 residues. V was clipped by 0 bases and J by 2 bases; unmatched bases: 1. The CDR3 nucleotides read TGCGCCAGCAGCTTGGGGACTAGCGGACAAGAGACCCAGTACTTC. Translated: CASSLGTSGQETQYF.

This chain uses TRBV28 with TRBJ1-5, with TRBD1 identical over 9 bases. Trimming removed 4 bases from V and 6 bases from J; junction bases left unmatched: 7. The V gene's germline CDR1 is MDHEN and CDR2 SYDVKM. The CDR3 extends over 15 amino acids. The CDR3 protein is CASSWGQGVSQPQHF. The DNA of the CDR3 is TGTGCCAGCAGTTGGGGACAGGGCGTAAGTCAGCCCCAGCATTTT.

The chain employs TRBV9 and TRBJ2-7, with TRBD1 matching 7 bases. Germline-derived CDR1 and CDR2 are SGDLS and YYNGEE. The V segment lost 0 bases and the J segment 6 bases; nucleotides outside the gene matches: 9. The length of the CDR3 is 15 residues. In nucleotides, the CDR3 is TGTGCCAGCAGCGTAGGAAGGGACAGTCGATTCGAGCAGTACTTC. Translated, it gives CASSVGRDSRFEQYF. Full variable domain (missing parts from reference TRBV9 and TRBJ2-7): DSGVTQTPKHLITATGQRVTLRCSPRSGDLSVYWYQQSLDQGLQFLIQYYNGEERAKGNILERFSAQQFPDLHSELNLSSLELGDSALYFCASSVGRDSRFEQYFGPGTRLTVT.

This chain connects TRBV9 to TRBJ2-3; D ambiguous. Trimming shortened V by 4 bases and J by 4 bases, and 13 bases separated the two germline ends. This CDR3 contains 14 residues. Germline V CDR1 and CDR2: SGDLS, YYNGEE. This CDR3 reads CASSPGSSSDTQYF. The CDR3 DNA sequence: TGTGCCAGCAGCCCAGGCAGCTCGTCAGATACGCAGTATTTT.

The rearrangement joins TRBV6-5 to TRBJ2-7, with D perhaps matching TRBD1 (6 bases). The CDR3 spans 15 residues. CDR1 is MNHEY and CDR2 is SVGAGI in the germline V gene. The V end lost 10 bases, the J end lost 2 bases, and 21 bases lay between the germline ends. The CDR3 here is CATADRQAVTYEQYF. CDR3 coding DNA: TGTGCCACCGCCGACAGACAGGCCGTTACCTACGAGCAGTACTTC.

This chain connects TRBV2 to TRBJ2-7; 7 bases fit TRBD1. The CDR3 runs 15 residues. Trimming took 1 base from V and 1 from J; bases not matched to a gene: 4. CDR1 is SNHLY, CDR2 FYNNEI, per germline. CDR3 nucleotides: TGTGCCAGCAGTGAAGGACAGGGTTTGTCCTACGAGCAGTACTTC. This translates into CASSEGQGLSYEQYF.

The rearrangement links TRBV5-1 to TRBJ2-7, with 8 bases identical to TRBD1. The CDR3 extends over 13 amino acids. The trim removed 0 bases at V and 7 bases at J, leaving 3 bases unmatched. Germline-derived CDR1 and CDR2 are SGHRS and YFSETQ. Here the CDR3 reads CASSLEGQEEQYF. The CDR3, as DNA: TGCGCCAGCAGCTTGGAGGGACAGGAGGAGCAGTACTTC.

This sequence joins TRBV27 and TRBJ1-6; D call uncertain. Trimming shortened V by 4 bases and J by 6 bases, and 16 bases separated the two germline ends. The CDR3 length is 16 residues. Germline values: CDR1 MNHEY, CDR2 SMNVEV (reference sequence). CDR3 DNA: TGTGCCAGCAGTTCCCGGGGTCAAGGAAGTAATTCACCCCTCCACTTT. Protein: CASSSRGQGSNSPLHF.

This clone was recorded a few times. The rearrangement links TRBV5-6 to TRBJ1-6; D gene unclear. Germline CDR1 reads SGHDT; CDR2 reads YYEEEE. The CDR3 consists of 13 residues. The germline V and J ends were trimmed by 1 base and 5 bases, with 4 bases remaining between them. The CDR3 sequence is CASSLQNNSPLHF. The DNA for the CDR3 is TGTGCCAGCAGCTTGCAGAATAATTCACCCCTCCACTTT. Variable domain in full (rest from reference TRBV5-6 and TRBJ1-6): DAGVTQSPTHLIKTRGQQVTLRCSPKSGHDTVSWYQQALGQGPQFIFQYYEEEERQRGNFPDRFSGHQFPNYSSELNVNALLLGDSALYLCASSLQNNSPLHFGNGTRLTVT.

DNA for the CDR3: TGTGCCAGTAGTATAGTGGCGGAATCCACTGAAGCTTTCTTT. Protein sequence: CASSIVAESTEAFF. The genes are TRBV19 and TRBJ1-1; no firm D call. CDR1 and CDR2 (germline): LNHDA, SQIVND (reference sequence). V was cut by 1 base and J by 4 bases, with 10 bases left in between. The CDR3 extends over 14 amino acids.

The CDR3 region has the DNA TGTGCCAGCACGTTCCGGGACAGGGGAAGGGAGCAGTTCTTC. Translating it yields CASTFRDRGREQFF. The rearrangement links TRBV2 to TRBJ2-1; 10 bases match TRBD1. The junction had 10 bases not matched to a gene; V was cut back by 7 bases and J by 10 bases. Germline V gene data show CDR1 as SNHLY and CDR2 as FYNNEI. This CDR3 has 14 residues.

The CDR3 sequence is CATRPRPSATNEKLFF. The CDR3 nucleotides read TGTGCCACCAGGCCCCGGCCCTCGGCAACTAATGAAAAACTGTTTTTT. J is TRBJ1-4 and V is TRBV19, with D unclear. The CDR3 has 16 residues. From germline, CDR1 is LNHDA and CDR2 SQIVND (reference sequence). V was trimmed by 10 bases and J by 0 bases, leaving 18 bases between them. The whole variable domain, filled in from reference TRBV19 and TRBJ1-4, reads DGGITQSPKYLFRKEGQNVTLSCEQNLNHDAMYWYRQDPGQGLRLIYYSQIVNDFQKGDIAEGYSVSREKKESFPLTVTSAQKNPTAFYLCATRPRPSATNEKLFFGSGTQLSVL.

The V gene is TRBV7-9, the J gene TRBJ2-1; TRBD1 matches at 7 bases. Germline CDR1 and CDR2: SEHNR and FQNEAQ (reference sequence). The CDR3 totals 17 residues. J lost 0 bases, V lost 4 bases, and 9 bases had no gene match. This CDR3 reads CASSSPTRTGSYNEQFF. CDR3 nucleotides: TGTGCCAGCAGCTCCCCAACTAGGACAGGCTCCTACAATGAGCAGTTCTTC.